The clone carrying this T cell receptor (beta chain) was detected only once. Its target is unknown. The sample is drawn from a study of T cell responses to AZD1222 COVID-19 vaccine. Whole-study findings and limits: At 160-218 and 743-854, vaccine-associated CD4 TCRs were dominant, and they spanned spike.

V lost 4 bases and J lost 2, with 12 bases in between. From germline, CDR1 is KGHSH and CDR2 LQKENI. The CDR3 runs 15 residues. Assay: immunoSEQ multiplex PCR; the TCRdb copy retains only in-frame clones and omits some. The sample holds fewer than 65,000 clones; under 90% are singletons and the top ten take roughly a tenth. The receptor was derived from an adult in good health. The V and J genes are TRBV18 and TRBJ2-1; D possibly matches TRBD1 or TRBD2 (5 bases each). The sequenced sample was peripheral blood, obtained on day 0 of AZD1222 vaccination. DNA for the CDR3: TGTGCCAGCTCACTGAAAGAGGGGACCTACAATGAGCAGTTCTTC. The encoded protein is CASSLKEGTYNEQFF.